This passage covers 29 T cell receptor beta chains from one sample sequenced in a study of a mutant IDH1 vaccine in newly diagnosed glioma. The time point denotes: week 11, during vaccination. Doses of 300 ug of mutant IDH1 20-mer peptide were given with topical imiquimod. The repertoire was sequenced with immunoSEQ multiplex PCR; TCRdb's copy has only in-frame clones and lacks some. The profile shows more than 30,000 clones, almost 90% of them singletons. These receptors have no identified antigens. Sequenced here: PBMCs, sampled from a glioma patient whose treatment included an IDH1 peptide vaccine. These receptors came from a man in his late teens or twenties with glioma.

The CDR3 DNA reads as TGTGCCAGTAGGAGACGGGGGGACTATGGCTACACCTTC. This sequence encodes CASRRRGDYGYTF. The J gene is TRBJ1-2, the V gene TRBV19; tentatively, D is TRBD1 (5 bases). Trimming stripped 6 bases from V and 3 bases from J, with 11 bases between. CDR1 is LNHDA and CDR2 is SQIVND in the germline V gene (reference sequence). The CDR3 extends over 13 amino acids.

The chain links TRBV29-1 to TRBJ1-2; D perhaps matches TRBD1 (5 bases). Trimming took off 0 bases at V and 8 bases at J, with 19 bases between the two ends. This CDR3 has 15 residues. Germline V lookup: CDR1 SQVTM, CDR2 ANQGSEA. The CDR3 DNA reads TGCAGCGTTGAAGATGGGGCCTTCGCCGGGCACGGCTACACCTTC. This codes for CSVEDGAFAGHGYTF.

The J gene is TRBJ1-1, the V gene TRBV5-6; D perhaps matches TRBD1 (5 bases). This CDR3 region has 15 residues. Germline CDR1 and CDR2: SGHDT and YYEEEE. The V and J ends lost 1 base and 2 bases respectively, with 12 bases between them. The CDR3 protein is CASSLQGGGNTEAFF. The CDR3 DNA reads as TGTGCCAGCAGCTTGCAGGGTGGGGGAAACACTGAAGCTTTCTTT.

This clone was counted a few times. V and J are TRBV9 and TRBJ2-7; either TRBD1 or TRBD2 may supply D (7 bases each). Germline V gives CDR1 SGDLS, CDR2 YYNGEE. The CDR3 contains 15 residues. V was clipped by 2 bases and J by 4 bases, with 16 bases between them. CDR3 nucleotide sequence: TGTGCCAGCAGCGTCTCCTCAGGGGGGGAATACGAGCAGTACTTC. Its protein is CASSVSSGGEYEQYF.

The V call is TRBV27, the J call TRBJ2-7; 11 bases agree with TRBD1. Germline loops: CDR1 MNHEY, CDR2 SMNVEV (reference sequence). After removal of 8 bases from V and 3 bases from J, the junction contained 15 bases not matched to a gene. The CDR3 sequence is 17 residues long. This CDR3 is CASRLTPGTGGIYEQYF. The CDR3 DNA is TGTGCCAGCCGACTAACTCCCGGGACAGGGGGAATCTACGAGCAGTACTTC.

The chain couples TRBV29-1 to TRBJ2-1, with 7 bases lining up with TRBD2. With V trimmed by 6 bases and J by 0 bases, 8 bases remained unmatched. This CDR3 spans 15 amino acids. Germline V gene sequence: CDR1 SQVTM, CDR2 ANQGSEA. The CDR3 loop reads CSVPTSASSYNEQFF. The DNA of the CDR3 is TGCAGCGTCCCTACTAGCGCCAGCTCCTACAATGAGCAGTTCTTC.

The chain carries TRBV9 and TRBJ2-7, with unresolved D. This CDR3 has 13 amino acids. V dropped 0 bases and J dropped 5 bases, with 9 bases sitting between them. The germline gives CDR1 SGDLS, CDR2 YYNGEE. The CDR3 DNA reads TGTGCCAGCAGCGTAGCTGCGGACGACGAGCAGTACTTC. This translates into CASSVAADDEQYF.

CDR3 in amino acids: CASSLRGQITGELFF. DNA of the CDR3: TGTGCCAGCAGCTTAAGGGGACAGATCACCGGGGAGCTGTTTTTT. The chain couples TRBV7-9 to TRBJ2-2; 7 nucleotides line up with TRBD1. Unmatched junction bases numbered 4, after V lost 2 bases and J lost 4 bases. The germline V gene encodes CDR1 SEHNR and CDR2 FQNEAQ (reference sequence). The CDR3 has 15 residues.

This chain joins TRBV6-5 and TRBJ2-1; D is unclear. CDR1 is MNHEY and CDR2 is SVGAGI in the germline V gene. CDR3 size: 15 residues. The V gene lost 0 bases and the J gene lost 0 bases, with 6 bases spanning the gap. CDR3 residues: CASSYSARSYNEQFF. Written as DNA, the CDR3 is TGTGCCAGCAGTTACTCGGCGCGCTCCTACAATGAGCAGTTCTTC.

V usage is TRBV30 and J usage is TRBJ1-4, with 7 bases identical to TRBD1. The V and J ends lost 2 bases and 8 bases, in that order; junction bases with no gene match: 5. Germline values: CDR1 GTSNPN, CDR2 SVGIG (reference sequence). This CDR3 contains 13 residues. CDR3 DNA: TGTGCCTGGAGTACGACAGGGCGGGAAAAACTGTTTTTT. It specifies CAWSTTGREKLFF.

This sequence joins TRBV27 and TRBJ1-1, with 8 bases aligning to TRBD1. CDR3 length: 15 residues. Germline V gives CDR1 MNHEY, CDR2 SMNVEV (reference sequence). After removal of 8 bases from V and 5 bases from J, the junction contained 13 bases not matched to a gene. The CDR3 here is CASGETWDRLTEAFF. CDR3 DNA: TGTGCCAGCGGAGAAACTTGGGACAGGCTAACTGAAGCTTTCTTT.

This clone was recorded only once. This chain uses TRBV27 with TRBJ2-1; D may correspond to TRBD1 or TRBD2 (5 bases each). This CDR3 has 16 residues. Between the trimmed V and J ends, which lost 9 bases and 2 bases, there was a span of 20 bases. The germline V gene has CDR1 MNHEY and CDR2 SMNVEV (reference sequence). For the CDR3, the DNA is TGTGCCAGTTTTTACTCGGGGCTATCCACCTACAATGAGCAGTTCTTC. This translates into CASFYSGLSTYNEQFF.

The V and J genes are TRBV7-2 and TRBJ1-2; D is uncertain. This CDR3 region has 13 residues. Germline CDR1 SGHTA, CDR2 FQGNSA. The ends were cut back, 4 bases at V and 8 bases at J, with 14 bases in the middle. The CDR3 is CASSSHLTFGYTF. The CDR3 DNA sequence: TGTGCCAGCAGCTCACACCTAACATTCGGCTACACCTTC.

The V and J genes are TRBV19 and TRBJ1-2; no clear D. CDR1 is LNHDA and CDR2 is SQIVND in the germline V gene (reference sequence). Trimming took off 8 bases at V and 6 bases at J, with 10 bases between the two ends. This CDR3 is 11 amino acids long. Here the CDR3 DNA reads TGTGCCAGTTGGGGTTTGGATGGCTACACCTTC. Translated, it gives CASWGLDGYTF. The full variable domain, its missing parts supplied by reference TRBV19 and TRBJ1-2, is DGGITQSPKYLFRKEGQNVTLSCEQNLNHDAMYWYRQDPGQGLRLIYYSQIVNDFQKGDIAEGYSVSREKKESFPLTVTSAQKNPTAFYLCASWGLDGYTFGSGTRLTVV.

The table lists this clone with a count of one. The chain links TRBV15 to TRBJ2-5, with TRBD1 identical over 8 bases. Per the germline V gene, CDR1 is LNHNV and CDR2 is YYDKDF (reference sequence). This CDR3 is 15 amino acids long. The junction had 6 bases not matched to a gene; V was cut back by 1 base and J by 5 bases. CDR3 region: CATSRVGRGHETQYF. The CDR3, as DNA: TGTGCCACCAGCAGAGTTGGCAGGGGGCACGAGACCCAGTACTTC.

The chain recombines TRBV6-1 with TRBJ1-5, with D perhaps matching TRBD1 (5 bases). V was trimmed by 8 bases and J by 6 bases, leaving 14 bases between them. This CDR3 is 13 amino acids long. Germline V gene lookup returns CDR1 MNHNS and CDR2 SASEGT. CDR3 residues: CASERTMGQPQHF. The CDR3 coding sequence is TGTGCCAGCGAAAGGACAATGGGTCAGCCCCAGCATTTT.

This chain uses TRBV27 with TRBJ1-2; D might be TRBD1 (6 bases). In germline, CDR1 is MNHEY, CDR2 SMNVEV (reference sequence). Trimming took off 5 bases at V and 8 bases at J, with 12 bases between the two ends. The CDR3 is 12 residues long. DNA for the CDR3: TGTGCCAGCAGTCAACAGGGCGGCGGCTACACCTTC. Its translation is CASSQQGGGYTF.

The chain couples TRBV29-1 to TRBJ1-4; TRBD1 aligns across 11 bases. Per germline, CDR1 SQVTM and CDR2 ANQGSEA. The CDR3 is made up of 17 amino acids. The V gene end was trimmed by 7 bases and the J gene end by 4 bases; junction bases not matched to a gene: 14. The CDR3 region has the DNA TGCAGCGCCTGGACAGGGGGCGCAAGTATGGATAATGAAAAACTGTTTTTT. Translated: CSAWTGGASMDNEKLFF.

The chain joins TRBV7-9 to TRBJ1-1, with D possibly being TRBD1 (5 bases). V dropped 4 bases and J dropped 7 bases, with 16 bases sitting between them. Per the germline V gene, CDR1 is SEHNR and CDR2 is FQNEAQ (reference sequence). This CDR3 is built from 14 residues. CDR3 sequence (DNA): TGTGCCAGCAGCTCCGGGACCCCCATCAGTGAAGCTTTCTTT. Its translation: CASSSGTPISEAFF.

The chain joins TRBV14 to TRBJ2-7; TRBD2 is a possible D gene (6 bases). Between the trimmed V and J ends, which lost 4 bases and 4 bases, there was a span of 17 bases. The CDR3 has 15 residues. Germline CDR1 reads SGHDN; CDR2 reads FVKESK. DNA of the CDR3: TGTGCCAGCAGCCCACCGGGACTCCCACCTTACGAGCAGTACTTC. This translates into CASSPPGLPPYEQYF.

The chain has TRBV7-2 and TRBJ2-6; D call uncertain. The CDR3 loop spans 16 amino acids. V was pared by 0 bases and J by 0 bases, with 6 bases between. The germline gives CDR1 SGHTA, CDR2 FQGNSA. The CDR3 nucleotides are TGTGCCAGCAGCTTAGCGAGAAGCTCTGGGGCCAACGTCCTGACTTTC. Residues: CASSLARSSGANVLTF.

The CDR3 DNA is TGCAGCGTTGACAGGGGGCACTATGGCTACACCTTC. This codes for CSVDRGHYGYTF. This chain joins TRBV29-1 and TRBJ1-2; 8 nucleotides agree with TRBD1. The ends lost 3 bases at V and 3 bases at J; junction bases unmatched: 0. There are 12 residues in the CDR3. Germline V gene data show CDR1 as SQVTM and CDR2 as ANQGSEA.

The J gene is TRBJ2-6, the V gene TRBV5-1; D is possibly TRBD2 (5 bases). The CDR3 loop spans 14 amino acids. Trimming left V 4 bases short and J 4 bases short, with 9 bases between. The germline V gene encodes CDR1 SGHRS and CDR2 YFSETQ. As DNA, the CDR3 is TGCGCCAGCAGCCCACCTAGCGGGGCCAACGTCCTGACTTTC. Amino acid sequence: CASSPPSGANVLTF.

The chain links TRBV29-1 to TRBJ1-2; 7 bases are shared with TRBD1. The germline CDR1 and CDR2 sequences are SQVTM and ANQGSEA. This CDR3 region has 15 residues. The junction had 5 bases not matched to a gene; V was cut back by 1 base and J by 0 bases. CDR3 amino acids: CSVEGGQSANYGYTF. The DNA for the CDR3 is TGCAGCGTTGAAGGGGGACAGTCAGCTAACTATGGCTACACCTTC.

This clone occurred once. The V and J genes are TRBV25-1 and TRBJ1-2; D not certain. V shed 3 bases and J shed 8 bases, with 7 bases lying between them. The CDR3 is 11 amino acids. The germline V gene has CDR1 MGHDK and CDR2 SYGVNS. In nucleotides, the CDR3 is TGTGCCAGCAGTGAGAGTAGGGGCTACACCTTC. This gives the protein CASSESRGYTF.

The rearrangement joins TRBV5-4 to TRBJ1-1; D might be TRBD1 (5 bases). Germline lookup yields CDR1 SGHNT and CDR2 YYREEE (reference sequence). The CDR3 consists of 15 residues. V lost 0 bases to trimming and J lost 1 base, with 10 bases between them. The CDR3 bases are TGTGCCAGCAGCTTGGATCCGACAGCGAACACTGAAGCTTTCTTT. As protein: CASSLDPTANTEAFF. The entire variable domain, with the rest obtained from reference TRBV5-4 and TRBJ1-1, is as follows: ETGVTQSPTHLIKTRGQQVTLRCSSQSGHNTVSWYQQALGQGPQFIFQYYREEENGRGNFPPRFSGLQFPNYSSELNVNALELDDSALYLCASSLDPTANTEAFFGQGTRLTVV.

This clone showed up just a few times. The chain links TRBV30 to TRBJ2-5; D possibly matches TRBD1 or TRBD2 (5 bases each). The CDR3 runs to 16 residues. Trimming stripped 3 bases from V and 0 bases from J, with 17 bases between. Per the germline V gene, CDR1 is GTSNPN and CDR2 is SVGIG (reference sequence). This CDR3 is CAWRPYSGRDQETQYF. CDR3 bases: TGTGCCTGGAGGCCCTACAGCGGCAGGGACCAAGAGACCCAGTACTTC.

V usage is TRBV19 and J usage is TRBJ1-5; unclear D gene. The CDR3 spans 16 residues. CDR1 and CDR2 (germline): LNHDA, SQIVND (reference sequence). The germline V and J ends were trimmed by 0 bases and 4 bases, with 13 bases remaining between them. The CDR3 nucleotides read TGTGCCAGTAGTATAGAGACTTTTGGCGTTAATCAGCCCCAGCATTTT. This gives the protein CASSIETFGVNQPQHF.

This rearrangement joins TRBV27 to TRBJ1-1, with 8 bases that match TRBD1. Per germline, CDR1 MNHEY and CDR2 SMNVEV (reference sequence). V was clipped by 3 bases and J by 1 base; unmatched bases: 1. CDR3 length: 14 amino acids. The chain's CDR3 is CASSFGTGNTEAFF. In nucleotides, the CDR3 is TGTGCCAGCAGTTTCGGGACAGGGAACACTGAAGCTTTCTTT.